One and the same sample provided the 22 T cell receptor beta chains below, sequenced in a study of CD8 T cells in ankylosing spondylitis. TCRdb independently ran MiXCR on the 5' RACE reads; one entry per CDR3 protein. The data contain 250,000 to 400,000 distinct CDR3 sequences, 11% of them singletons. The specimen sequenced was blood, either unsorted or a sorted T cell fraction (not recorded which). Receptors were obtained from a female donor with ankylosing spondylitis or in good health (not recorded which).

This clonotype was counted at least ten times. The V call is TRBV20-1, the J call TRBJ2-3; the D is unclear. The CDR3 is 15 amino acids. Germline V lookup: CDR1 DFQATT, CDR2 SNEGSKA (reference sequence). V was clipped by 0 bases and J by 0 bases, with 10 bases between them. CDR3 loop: CSARDVSASTDTQYF. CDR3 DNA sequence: TGCAGTGCTAGAGATGTCTCCGCTAGCACAGATACGCAGTATTTT.

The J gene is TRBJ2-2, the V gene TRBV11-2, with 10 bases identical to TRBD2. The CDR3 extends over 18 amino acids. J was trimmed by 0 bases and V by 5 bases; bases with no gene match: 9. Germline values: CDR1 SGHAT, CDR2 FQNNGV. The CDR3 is CASSRRELAGTNTGELFF. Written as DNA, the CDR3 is TGTGCCAGCAGCCGGAGAGAACTAGCGGGAACGAACACCGGGGAGCTGTTTTTT. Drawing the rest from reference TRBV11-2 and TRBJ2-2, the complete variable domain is EAGVAQSPRYKIIEKRQSVAFWCNPISGHATLYWYQQILGQGPKLLIQFQNNGVVDDSQLPKDRFSAERLKGVDSTLKIQPAKLEDSAVYLCASSRRELAGTNTGELFFGEGSRLTVL.

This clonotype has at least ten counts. For the CDR3, the DNA is TGTGCCTGGAGTGTGACAGGGGGTATTGGCACCTTC. Protein sequence: CAWSVTGGIGTF. The gene calls are TRBV30 and TRBJ1-2, with 9 positions matching TRBD1. V gave up 0 bases and J gave up 13 bases; unmatched junction bases: 6. The CDR3 has 12 residues. Germline CDR1 and CDR2: GTSNPN and SVGIG (reference sequence).

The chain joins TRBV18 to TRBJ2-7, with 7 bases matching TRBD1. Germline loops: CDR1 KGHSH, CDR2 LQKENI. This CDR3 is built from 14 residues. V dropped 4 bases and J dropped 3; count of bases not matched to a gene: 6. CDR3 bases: TGTGCCAGCTCACTGGACAGGAACAGCTACGAGCAGTACTTC. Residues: CASSLDRNSYEQYF.

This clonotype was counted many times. In nucleotides, the CDR3 is TGTGCCAGCAGCTTCGCTCAGGGGCGGGTAGTGACAGATACGCAGTATTTT. This translates into CASSFAQGRVVTDTQYF. The V and J genes are TRBV11-2 and TRBJ2-3; a possible D gene is TRBD1 (6 bases). V was trimmed by 3 bases and J by 3 bases, leaving 19 bases between them. The CDR3 extends over 17 amino acids. Per the germline V gene, CDR1 is SGHAT and CDR2 is FQNNGV.

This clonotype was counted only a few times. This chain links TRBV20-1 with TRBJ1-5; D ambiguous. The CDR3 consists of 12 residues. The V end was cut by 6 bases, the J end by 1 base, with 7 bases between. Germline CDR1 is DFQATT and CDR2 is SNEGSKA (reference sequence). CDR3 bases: TGCAGTGCCCAATTAAGCAATCAGCCCCAGCATTTT. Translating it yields CSAQLSNQPQHF.

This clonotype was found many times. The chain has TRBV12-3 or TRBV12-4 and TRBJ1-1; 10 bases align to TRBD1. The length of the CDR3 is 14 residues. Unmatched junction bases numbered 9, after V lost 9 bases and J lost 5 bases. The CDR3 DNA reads TGTGCCAGTGGAGACAGGGGGCCGATTACTGAAGCTTTCTTT. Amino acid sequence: CASGDRGPITEAFF.

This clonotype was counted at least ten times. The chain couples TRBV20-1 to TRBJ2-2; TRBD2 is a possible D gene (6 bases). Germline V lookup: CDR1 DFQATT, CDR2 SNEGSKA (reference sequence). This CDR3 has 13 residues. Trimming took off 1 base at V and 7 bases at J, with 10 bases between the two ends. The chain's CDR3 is CSARVGRHGELFF. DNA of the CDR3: TGCAGTGCTAGAGTAGGGAGGCACGGGGAGCTGTTTTTT.

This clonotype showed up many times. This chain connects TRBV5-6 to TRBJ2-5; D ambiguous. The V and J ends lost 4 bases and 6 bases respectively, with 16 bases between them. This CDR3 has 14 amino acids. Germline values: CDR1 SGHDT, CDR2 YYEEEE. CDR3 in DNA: TGTGCCAGCAGCGCCAACAGTGAGACGAAGACCCAGTACTTC. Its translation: CASSANSETKTQYF. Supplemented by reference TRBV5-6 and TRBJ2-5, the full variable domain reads DAGVTQSPTHLIKTRGQQVTLRCSPKSGHDTVSWYQQALGQGPQFIFQYYEEEERQRGNFPDRFSGHQFPNYSSELNVNALLLGDSALYLCASSANSETKTQYFGPGTRLLVL.

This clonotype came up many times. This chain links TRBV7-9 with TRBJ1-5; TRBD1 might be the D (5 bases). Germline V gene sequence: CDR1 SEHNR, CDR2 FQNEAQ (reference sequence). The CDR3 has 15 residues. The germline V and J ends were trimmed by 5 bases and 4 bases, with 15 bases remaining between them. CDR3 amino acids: CASSPTAGTNQPQHF. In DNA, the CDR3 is TGTGCCAGCAGCCCTACAGCAGGGACGAATCAGCCCCAGCATTTT. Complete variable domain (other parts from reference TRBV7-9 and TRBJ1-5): DTGVSQNPRHKITKRGQNVTFRCDPISEHNRLYWYRQTLGQGPEFLTYFQNEAQLEKSRLLSDRFSAERPKGSFSTLEIQRTEQGDSAMYLCASSPTAGTNQPQHFGDGTRLSIL.

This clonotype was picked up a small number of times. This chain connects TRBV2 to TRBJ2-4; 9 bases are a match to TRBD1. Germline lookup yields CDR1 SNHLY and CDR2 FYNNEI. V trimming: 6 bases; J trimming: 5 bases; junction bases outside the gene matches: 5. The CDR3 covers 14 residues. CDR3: CASSGQGKQNIQYF. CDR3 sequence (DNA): TGTGCCAGCAGCGGACAGGGGAAGCAAAACATTCAGTACTTC.

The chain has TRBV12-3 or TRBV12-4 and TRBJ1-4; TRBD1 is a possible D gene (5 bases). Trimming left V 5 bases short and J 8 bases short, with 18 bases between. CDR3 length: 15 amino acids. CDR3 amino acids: CASSVQGLIGEKLFF. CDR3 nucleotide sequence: TGTGCCAGCAGTGTGCAGGGACTGATTGGGGAAAAACTGTTTTTT.

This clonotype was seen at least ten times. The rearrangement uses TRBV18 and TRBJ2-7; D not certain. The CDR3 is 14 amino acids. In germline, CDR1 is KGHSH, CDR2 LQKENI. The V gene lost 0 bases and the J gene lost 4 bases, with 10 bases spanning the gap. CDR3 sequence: CASSPPGRVYEQYF. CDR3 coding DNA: TGTGCCAGCTCACCACCTGGAAGGGTGTACGAGCAGTACTTC.

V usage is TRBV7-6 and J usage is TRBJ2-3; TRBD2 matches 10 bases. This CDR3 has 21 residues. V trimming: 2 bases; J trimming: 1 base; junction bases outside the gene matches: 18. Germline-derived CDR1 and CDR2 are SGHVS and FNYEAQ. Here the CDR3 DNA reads TGTGCCAGCAGCTTACCCTCTGGGGCTAGCGGGAGATCCCTGCGCACAGATACGCAGTATTTT. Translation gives CASSLPSGASGRSLRTDTQYF.

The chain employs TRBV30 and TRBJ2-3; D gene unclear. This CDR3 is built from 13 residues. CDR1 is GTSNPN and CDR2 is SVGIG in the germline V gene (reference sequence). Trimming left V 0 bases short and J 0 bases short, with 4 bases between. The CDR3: CAWSVLSTDTQYF. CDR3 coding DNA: TGTGCCTGGAGTGTACTGAGCACAGATACGCAGTATTTT.

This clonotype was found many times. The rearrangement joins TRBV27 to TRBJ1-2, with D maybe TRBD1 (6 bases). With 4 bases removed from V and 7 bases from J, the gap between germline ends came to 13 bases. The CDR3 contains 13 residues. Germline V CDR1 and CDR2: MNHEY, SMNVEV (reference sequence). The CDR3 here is CASSSPTGSGYTF. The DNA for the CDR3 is TGTGCCAGCAGTTCCCCCACAGGGAGTGGCTACACCTTC.

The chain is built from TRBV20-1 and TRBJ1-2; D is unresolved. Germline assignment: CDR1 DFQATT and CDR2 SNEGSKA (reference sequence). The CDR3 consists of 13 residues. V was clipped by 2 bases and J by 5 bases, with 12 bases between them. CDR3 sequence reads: CSARKPSGYGYTF. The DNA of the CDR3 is TGCAGTGCTAGAAAGCCCTCGGGGTATGGCTACACCTTC.

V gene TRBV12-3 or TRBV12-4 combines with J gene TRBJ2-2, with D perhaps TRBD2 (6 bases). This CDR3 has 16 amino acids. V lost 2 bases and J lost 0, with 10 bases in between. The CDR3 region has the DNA TGTGCCAGCAGTTTATCCCCGGGGGCGAACACCGGGGAGCTGTTTTTT. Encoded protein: CASSLSPGANTGELFF.

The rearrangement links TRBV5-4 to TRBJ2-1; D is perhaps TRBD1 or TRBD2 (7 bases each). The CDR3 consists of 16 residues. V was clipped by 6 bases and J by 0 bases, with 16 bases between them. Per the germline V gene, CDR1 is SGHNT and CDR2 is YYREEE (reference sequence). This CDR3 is CASTTSGGGSYNEQFF. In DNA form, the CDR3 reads TGTGCCAGCACCACTTCAGGGGGGGGCTCCTACAATGAGCAGTTCTTC. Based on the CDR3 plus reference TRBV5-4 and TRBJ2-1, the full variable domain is ETGVTQSPTHLIKTRGQQVTLRCSSQSGHNTVSWYQQALGQGPQFIFQYYREEENGRGNFPPRFSGLQFPNYSSELNVNALELDDSALYLCASTTSGGGSYNEQFFGPGTRLTVL.

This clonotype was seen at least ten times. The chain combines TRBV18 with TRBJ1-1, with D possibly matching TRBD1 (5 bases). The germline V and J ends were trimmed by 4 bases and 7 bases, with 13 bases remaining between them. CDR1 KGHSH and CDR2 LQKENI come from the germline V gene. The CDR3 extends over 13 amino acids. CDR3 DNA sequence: TGTGCCAGCTCACTCAAAGGGACGGTTGAAGCTTTCTTT. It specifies CASSLKGTVEAFF.

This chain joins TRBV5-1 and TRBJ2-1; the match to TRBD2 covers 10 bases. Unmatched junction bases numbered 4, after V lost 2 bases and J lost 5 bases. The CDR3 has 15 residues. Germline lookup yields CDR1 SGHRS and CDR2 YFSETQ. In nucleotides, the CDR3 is TGCGCCAGCAGCTTAGGCGGACTAGCGGACAATGAGCAGTTCTTC. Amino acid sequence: CASSLGGLADNEQFF. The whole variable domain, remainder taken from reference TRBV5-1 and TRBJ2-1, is KAGVTQTPRYLIKTRGQQVTLSCSPISGHRSVSWYQQTPGQGLQFLFEYFSETQRNKGNFPGRFSGRQFSNSRSEMNVSTLELGDSALYLCASSLGGLADNEQFFGPGTRLTVL.

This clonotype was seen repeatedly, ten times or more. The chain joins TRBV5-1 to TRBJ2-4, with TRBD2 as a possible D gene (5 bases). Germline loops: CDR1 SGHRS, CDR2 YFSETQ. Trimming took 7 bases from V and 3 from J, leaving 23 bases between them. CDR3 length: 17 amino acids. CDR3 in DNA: TGCGCCAGCGCCATTATTCAACGGGGTGGGGTCAAAAACATTCAGTACTTC. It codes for CASAIIQRGGVKNIQYF.